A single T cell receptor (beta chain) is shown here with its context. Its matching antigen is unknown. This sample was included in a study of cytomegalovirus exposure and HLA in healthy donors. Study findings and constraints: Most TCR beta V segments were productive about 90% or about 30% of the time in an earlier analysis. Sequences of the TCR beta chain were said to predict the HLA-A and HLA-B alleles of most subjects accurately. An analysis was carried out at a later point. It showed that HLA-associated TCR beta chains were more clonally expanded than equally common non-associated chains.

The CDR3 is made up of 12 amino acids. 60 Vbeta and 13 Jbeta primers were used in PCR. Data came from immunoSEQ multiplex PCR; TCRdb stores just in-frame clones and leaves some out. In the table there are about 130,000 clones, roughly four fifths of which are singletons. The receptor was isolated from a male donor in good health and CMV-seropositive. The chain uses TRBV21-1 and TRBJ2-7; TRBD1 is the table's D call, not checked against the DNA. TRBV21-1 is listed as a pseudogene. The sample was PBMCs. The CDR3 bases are TGTGCCAGCAGGGACAGGGGGGACGAGCAGTACTTC. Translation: CASRDRGDEQYF.